This TCR beta chain was identified in a study of T cell repertoires in cytomegalovirus infection. TCRdb re-derived calls from the reads in MiXCR, one entry per CDR3 protein. This table holds some 100,000 distinct CDR3 sequences, more than 20% found once. The sample holds many counts of this clonotype. Looked up from germline, CDR1 is MGHRA and CDR2 is YSYEKL. This CDR3 is built from 13 residues. The ends were cut back, 1 base at V and 3 bases at J, with 7 bases in the middle. This chain joins TRBV4-1 and TRBJ2-7; D unclear. The receptor was derived from a human donor in good health (CMV status not recorded). Some clones in this sample may be carry-over from other donors' samples. Sequencing was carried out using CD8+ T cells from PBMCs. CDR3 amino acids: CASSQARSYEQYF. The DNA of the CDR3 is TGCGCCAGCAGCCAAGCTCGCAGCTACGAGCAGTACTTC.